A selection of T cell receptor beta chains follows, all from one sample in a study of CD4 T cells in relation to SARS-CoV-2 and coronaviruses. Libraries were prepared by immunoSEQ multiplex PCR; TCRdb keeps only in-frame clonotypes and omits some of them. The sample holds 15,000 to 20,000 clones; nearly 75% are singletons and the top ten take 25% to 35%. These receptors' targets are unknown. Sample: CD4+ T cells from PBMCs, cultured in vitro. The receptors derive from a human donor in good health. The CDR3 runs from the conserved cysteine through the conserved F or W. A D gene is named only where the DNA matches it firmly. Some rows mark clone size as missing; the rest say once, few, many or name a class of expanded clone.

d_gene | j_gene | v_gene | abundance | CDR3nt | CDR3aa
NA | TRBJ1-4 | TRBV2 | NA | TGTGCCAGCTCCCCTCGCGTTGCCGGGATCGATGAAAAACTGTTTTTT | CASSPRVAGIDEKLFF
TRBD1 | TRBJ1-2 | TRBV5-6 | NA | TGTGCCAGCAGCCCGGGGACAGGGGGCCGGGGTGGCTACACCTTC | CASSPGTGGRGGYTF
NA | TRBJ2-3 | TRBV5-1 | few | TGCGCCAGCAGCCCCCGACAGGGCACAGATACGCAGTATTTT | CASSPRQGTDTQYF
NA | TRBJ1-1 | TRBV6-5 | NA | TGTGCCAGCAGTTTGCAAATGAACACTGAAGCTTTCTTT | CASSLQMNTEAFF
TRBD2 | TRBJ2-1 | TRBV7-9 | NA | TGTGCCAGCAGCGAGGGGGGTTGGGTGGCTAGCGGGGAGCAGTTCTTC | CASSEGGWVASGEQFF
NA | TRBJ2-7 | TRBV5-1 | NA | TGCGCCAGCAGTAACGACGGAGCCTCTTCCGCCGAGCAGTACTTC | CASSNDGASSAEQYF
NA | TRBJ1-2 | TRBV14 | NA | TGTGCCAGCAGCCCGCTCGGGGAGGAGGAAAAAGGCTACACCTTC | CASSPLGEEEKGYTF
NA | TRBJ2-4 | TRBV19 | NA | TGTGCCAGTAGTACGGCAGCCAAAAACATTCAGTACTTC | CASSTAAKNIQYF
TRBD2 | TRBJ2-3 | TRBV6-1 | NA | TGTGCCAGCAGTGAACTAGGCGGGAGCAGCACAGATACGCAGTATTTT | CASSELGGSSTDTQYF
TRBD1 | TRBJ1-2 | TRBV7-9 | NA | TGTGCCAGCAGCCCTGGGACAGGGGATGTCTATGGCTACACCTTC | CASSPGTGDVYGYTF
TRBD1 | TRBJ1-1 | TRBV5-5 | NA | TGTGCCAGCAGCCGGACAGGGAACACTGAAGCTTTCTTT | CASSRTGNTEAFF
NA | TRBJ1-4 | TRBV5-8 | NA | TGTGCCAGCAGCTTGGAACACCGAATGGGGGCACTGTTTTTT | CASSLEHRMGALFF
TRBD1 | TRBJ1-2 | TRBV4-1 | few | TGCGCCAGCAGGCCTCAGGGGGCGAGGAACTATGGCTACACCTTC | CASRPQGARNYGYTF
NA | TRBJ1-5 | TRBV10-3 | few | TGTGCCATCAGCAACATAGACAAATATCAGCCCCAGCATTTT | CAISNIDKYQPQHF
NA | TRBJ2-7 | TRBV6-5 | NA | TGTGCCAGCAGCTACAACAGAGATTCCTACGAGCAGTACTTC | CASSYNRDSYEQYF
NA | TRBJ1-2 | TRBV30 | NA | TGTGCCTGGACGGGGGTCGGAGGGGAGACCTTTGATGGCTACACCTTC | CAWTGVGGETFDGYTF
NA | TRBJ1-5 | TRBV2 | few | TGTGCCAGCAGTGAAGGTGGGCAGCCCCAGCATTTT | CASSEGGQPQHF
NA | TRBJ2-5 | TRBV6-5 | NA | TGTGCCAGCACTTTGGGCGCTGGGGAAAAGACCCAGTACTTC | CASTLGAGEKTQYF
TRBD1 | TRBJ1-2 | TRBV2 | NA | TGTGCCAGCTGCAAAGACAGGGCGTATGGCTACACCTTC | CASCKDRAYGYTF
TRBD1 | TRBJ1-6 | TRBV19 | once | TGTGCCAGTAGTATGGTTGCCGTGACAGGGAATTCACCCCTCCACTTT | CASSMVAVTGNSPLHF
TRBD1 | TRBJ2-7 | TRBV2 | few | TGTGCCAGCCTAAGGGAGACAGGGTTCAACGAGCAGTACTTC | CASLRETGFNEQYF
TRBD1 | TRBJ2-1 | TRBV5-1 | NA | TGCGCCAGCAGCGGGACAGGCAACGACAATGAGCAGTTCTTC | CASSGTGNDNEQFF
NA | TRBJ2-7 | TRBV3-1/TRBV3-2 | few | TGTGCCAGCAGCCAAGGTCTCCAGGGCTCCTACGAGCAGTACTTC | CASSQGLQGSYEQYF
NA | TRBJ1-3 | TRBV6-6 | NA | TGTGCCAGCAGTCCCACCGGGACACCTATCTTTGGAAACACCATATATTTT | CASSPTGTPIFGNTIYF
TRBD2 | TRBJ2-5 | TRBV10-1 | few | TGCGCCAGCAGTGACGCTAGCGGGGTTTTTGGGACCCAGTACTTC | CASSDASGVFGTQYF
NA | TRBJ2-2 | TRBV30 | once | TGTGCCTGGAGGACGAGGCGTTGGACCGGGGAGCTGTTTTTT | CAWRTRRWTGELFF
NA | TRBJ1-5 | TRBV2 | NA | TGTGCCAGCAGTGAACAGGGTAGTGGGAATCAGCCCCAGCATTTT | CASSEQGSGNQPQHF
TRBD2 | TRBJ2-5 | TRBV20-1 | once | TGCAGTGCTAGTACTAGCGGTCCAGAAGAGACCCAGTACTTC | CSASTSGPEETQYF
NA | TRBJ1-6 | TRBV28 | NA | TGTGCCAGCAGTTTGGGAACCCCGCCGGATTCACCCCTCCACTTT | CASSLGTPPDSPLHF
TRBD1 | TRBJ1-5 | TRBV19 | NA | TGTGCCAGTAGTTACCACGGGACAGCTAATCAGCCCCAGCATTTT | CASSYHGTANQPQHF
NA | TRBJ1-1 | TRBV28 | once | TGTGCCAGCAGTTTTTATGCGGAGAGGAAAGAAGCTTTCTTT | CASSFYAERKEAFF
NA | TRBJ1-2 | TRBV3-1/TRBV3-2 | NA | TGTGCCAGCAGCCATACGACGGATACTAACTATGGCTACACCTTC | CASSHTTDTNYGYTF
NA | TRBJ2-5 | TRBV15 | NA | TGTGCCACCAGCACCCCAGCGCCTTCAGGGATCCAAGAGACCCAGTACTTC | CATSTPAPSGIQETQYF
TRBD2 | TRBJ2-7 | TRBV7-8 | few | TGTGCCAGCAGCACCCGACTAGCGGGAGTGGACTACGAGCAGTACTTC | CASSTRLAGVDYEQYF
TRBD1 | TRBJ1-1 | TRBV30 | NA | TGTGCCTGGAGCAGAACAGGGGGCACTGAAGCTTTCTTT | CAWSRTGGTEAFF
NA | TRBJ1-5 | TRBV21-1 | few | TGTGCCAGCAGCAAAATTGTCGACCAAAATCAGCCCCAGCATTTT | CASSKIVDQNQPQHF
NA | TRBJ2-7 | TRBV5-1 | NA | TGCGCCAGCAGTGAGTGGTCATCTCCCTACGAGCAGTACTTC | CASSEWSSPYEQYF
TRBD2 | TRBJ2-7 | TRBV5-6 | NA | TGTGCCAGCAGCTTGACTAGCGGGAGGAACGAGCAGTACTTC | CASSLTSGRNEQYF
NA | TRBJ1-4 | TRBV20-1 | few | TGCAGTGCTGCTTCGTATGAAAAACTGTTTTTT | CSAASYEKLFF
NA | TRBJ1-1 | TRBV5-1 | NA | TGCGCCAGCTCTGGCGGGGTGACTGAAGCTTTCTTT | CASSGGVTEAFF
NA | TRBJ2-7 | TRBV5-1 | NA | TGCGCCAGCGCCCCCGGGACAACCTACGAGCAGTACTTC | CASAPGTTYEQYF
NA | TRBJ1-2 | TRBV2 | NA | TGTGCCAGCAGTGAAGGTGTAAACTATGGCTACACCTTC | CASSEGVNYGYTF
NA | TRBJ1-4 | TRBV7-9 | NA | TGTGCCAGCAGCTTAGTCAGGGACCTAACAACTAATGAAAAACTGTTTTTT | CASSLVRDLTTNEKLFF
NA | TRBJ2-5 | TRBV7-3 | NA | TGTGCCAGCAGCTTAAACCGGAACTCCCGCTACCAAGAGACCCAGTACTTC | CASSLNRNSRYQETQYF
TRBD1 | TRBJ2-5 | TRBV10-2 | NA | TGCGCCAGCAGTGAACAGTCAGGGGGCATAGAGACCCAGTACTTC | CASSEQSGGIETQYF
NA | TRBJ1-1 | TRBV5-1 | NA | TGCGCCAGCAGCCTGAACGGTGACACTGAAGCTTTCTTT | CASSLNGDTEAFF
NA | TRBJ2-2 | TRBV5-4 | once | TGTGCCAGCAGACAGGACTTGTCACGGTCCGGGGAGCTGTTTTTT | CASRQDLSRSGELFF
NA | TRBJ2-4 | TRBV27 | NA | TGTGCCAGCAGTTTATGGGGCAAAAACATTCAGTACTTC | CASSLWGKNIQYF
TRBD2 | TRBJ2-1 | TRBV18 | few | TGTGCCAGCTCCCCGGGACTAGCTTGGGGTAATGAGCAGTTCTTC | CASSPGLAWGNEQFF
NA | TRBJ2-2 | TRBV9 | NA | TGTGCCAGCAGCGTAGGGCCCCGTAATGGCGGGGAGCTGTTTTTT | CASSVGPRNGGELFF
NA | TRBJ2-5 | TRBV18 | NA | TGTGCCAGCTCACCAGGCCGTACGCAAGAGACCCAGTACTTC | CASSPGRTQETQYF
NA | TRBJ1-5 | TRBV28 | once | TGTGCCAGCAGGAAGCGGGGGGGGTCGGGGTTTAGCAATCAGCCCCAGCATTTT | CASRKRGGSGFSNQPQHF
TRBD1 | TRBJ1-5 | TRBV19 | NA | TGTGCCAGTAGTTCTGGGACAGGGTCGATTCAGCCCCAGCATTTT | CASSSGTGSIQPQHF
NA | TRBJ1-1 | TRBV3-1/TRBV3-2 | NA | TGTGCCAGCAGCCAACAACAGGGGAACACTGAAGCTTTCTTT | CASSQQQGNTEAFF
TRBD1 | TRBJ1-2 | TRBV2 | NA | TGTGCCAGCACGGTACCCGGGACAGGATCTGGCTACACCTTC | CASTVPGTGSGYTF
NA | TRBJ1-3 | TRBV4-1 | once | TGCGCCAGCAGCCTCGTGGGAGAGGGGATCTCTGGAAACACCATATATTTT | CASSLVGEGISGNTIYF